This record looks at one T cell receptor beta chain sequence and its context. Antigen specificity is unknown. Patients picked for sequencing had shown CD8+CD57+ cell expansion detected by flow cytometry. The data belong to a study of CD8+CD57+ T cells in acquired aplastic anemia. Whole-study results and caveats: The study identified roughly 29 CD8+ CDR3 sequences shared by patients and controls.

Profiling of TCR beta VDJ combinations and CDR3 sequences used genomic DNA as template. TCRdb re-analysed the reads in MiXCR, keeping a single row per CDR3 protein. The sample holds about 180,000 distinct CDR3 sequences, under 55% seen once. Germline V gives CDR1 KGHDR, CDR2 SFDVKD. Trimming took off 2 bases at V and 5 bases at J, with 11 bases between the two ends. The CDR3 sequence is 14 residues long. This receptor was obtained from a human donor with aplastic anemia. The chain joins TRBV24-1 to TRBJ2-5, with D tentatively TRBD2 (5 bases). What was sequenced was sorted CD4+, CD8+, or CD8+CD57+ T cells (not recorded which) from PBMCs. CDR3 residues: CATSDWDTGETQYF. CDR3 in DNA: TGTGCCACCAGTGATTGGGATACGGGGGAGACCCAGTACTTC.